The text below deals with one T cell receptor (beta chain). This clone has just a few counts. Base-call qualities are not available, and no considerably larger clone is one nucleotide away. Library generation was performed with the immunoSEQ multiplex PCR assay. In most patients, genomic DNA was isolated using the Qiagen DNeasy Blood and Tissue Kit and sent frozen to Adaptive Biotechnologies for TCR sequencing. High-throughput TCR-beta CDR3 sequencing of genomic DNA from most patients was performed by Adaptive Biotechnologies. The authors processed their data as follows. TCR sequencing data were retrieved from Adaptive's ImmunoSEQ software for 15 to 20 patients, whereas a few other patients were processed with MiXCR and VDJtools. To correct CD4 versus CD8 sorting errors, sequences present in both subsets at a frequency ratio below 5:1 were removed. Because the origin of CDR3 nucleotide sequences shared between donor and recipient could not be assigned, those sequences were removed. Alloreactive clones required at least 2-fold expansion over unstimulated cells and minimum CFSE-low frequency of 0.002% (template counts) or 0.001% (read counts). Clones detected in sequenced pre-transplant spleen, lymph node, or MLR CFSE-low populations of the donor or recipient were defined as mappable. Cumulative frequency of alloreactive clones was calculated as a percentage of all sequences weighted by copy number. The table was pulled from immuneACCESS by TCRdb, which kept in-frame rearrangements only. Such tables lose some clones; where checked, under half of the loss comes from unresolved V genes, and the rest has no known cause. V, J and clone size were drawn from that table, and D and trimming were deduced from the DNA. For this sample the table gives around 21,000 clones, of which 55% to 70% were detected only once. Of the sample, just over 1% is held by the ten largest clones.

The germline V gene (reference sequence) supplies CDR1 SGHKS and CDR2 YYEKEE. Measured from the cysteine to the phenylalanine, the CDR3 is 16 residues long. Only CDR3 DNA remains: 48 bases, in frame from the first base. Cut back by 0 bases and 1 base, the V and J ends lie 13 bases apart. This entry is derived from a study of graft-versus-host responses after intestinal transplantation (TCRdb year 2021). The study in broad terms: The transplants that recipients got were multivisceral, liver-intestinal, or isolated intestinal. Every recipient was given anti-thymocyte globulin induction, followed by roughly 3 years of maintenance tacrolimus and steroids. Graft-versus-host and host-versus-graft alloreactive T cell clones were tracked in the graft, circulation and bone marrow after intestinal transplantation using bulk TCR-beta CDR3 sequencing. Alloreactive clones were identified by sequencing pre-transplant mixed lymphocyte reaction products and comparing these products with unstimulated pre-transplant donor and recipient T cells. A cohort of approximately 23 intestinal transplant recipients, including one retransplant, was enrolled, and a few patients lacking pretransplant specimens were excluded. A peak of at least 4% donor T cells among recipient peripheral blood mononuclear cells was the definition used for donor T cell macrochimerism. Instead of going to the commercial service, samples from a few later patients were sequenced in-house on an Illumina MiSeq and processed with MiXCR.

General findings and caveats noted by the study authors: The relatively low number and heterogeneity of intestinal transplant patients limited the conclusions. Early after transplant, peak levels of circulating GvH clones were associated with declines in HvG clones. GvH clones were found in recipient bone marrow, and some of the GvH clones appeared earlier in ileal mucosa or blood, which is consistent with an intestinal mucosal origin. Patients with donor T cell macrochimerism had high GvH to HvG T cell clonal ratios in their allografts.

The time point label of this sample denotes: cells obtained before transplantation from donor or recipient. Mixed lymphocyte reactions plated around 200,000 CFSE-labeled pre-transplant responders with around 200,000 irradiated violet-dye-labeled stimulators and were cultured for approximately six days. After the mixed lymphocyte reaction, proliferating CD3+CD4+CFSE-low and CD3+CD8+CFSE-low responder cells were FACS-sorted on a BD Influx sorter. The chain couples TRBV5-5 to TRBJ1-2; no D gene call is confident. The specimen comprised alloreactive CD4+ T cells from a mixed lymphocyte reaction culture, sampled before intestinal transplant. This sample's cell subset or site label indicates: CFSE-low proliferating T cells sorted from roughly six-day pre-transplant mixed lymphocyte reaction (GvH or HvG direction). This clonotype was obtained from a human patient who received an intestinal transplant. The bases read TGTGCCAGCAGCTTGGGACGGGGAAGCGGTAACTATGGCTACACCTTC. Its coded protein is CASSLGRGSGNYGYTF.